Listed below are T cell receptor beta chains from one sample, sequenced in a study of cytomegalovirus exposure and HLA in healthy donors. Repertoires were generated with immunoSEQ multiplex PCR, while TCRdb's copy carries only in-frame clones and drops some. The sample contains about 77,000 clones, around 78% of which appear only once. Sequencing input: PBMCs. The origin of the receptors is a man aged 40-49 years in good health and CMV-seronegative. The CDR3 runs from the conserved cysteine through the conserved F or W. Fields, in order: CDR3 DNA, CDR3 protein, CDR3 length, J gene, V gene, D gene, clone size. D genes are given only for firm matches. For some rows the clone size is stated as once, few or many, or as a class when expanded; others skip it.

TGTGCCAGCAGCTCCCCAGAGAGGGGAAACACCATATATTTT,CASSSPERGNTIYF,14,TRBJ1-3,TRBV7-6,NA,few
TGTGCCAGCAGCTTAGATTACCTAGCGGGGGCCCACGAGCAGTACTTC,CASSLDYLAGAHEQYF,16,TRBJ2-7,TRBV11-2,TRBD2,NA
TGTGCCAGCAGTTTGGGCAGCTTTTTCCCAGATACGCAGTATTTT,CASSLGSFFPDTQYF,15,TRBJ2-3,TRBV28,NA,NA
TGTGCCAGCAGCTTTTTTAGCGGGGGGGCGGCAGATACGCAGTATTTT,CASSFFSGGAADTQYF,16,TRBJ2-3,TRBV7-2,TRBD2,NA
TGTGCCAGCAGGAAGGGACAGGGGGTCAGACAGCCCCAGCATTTT,CASRKGQGVRQPQHF,15,TRBJ1-5,TRBV2,TRBD1,NA
TGTGCCAGCAGCAGGGAATCAAAGGTTTACAATGAGCAGTTCTTC,CASSRESKVYNEQFF,15,TRBJ2-1,TRBV2,NA,NA
TGTGCCAGTACCCGCCGGGAAAGTAATTCACCCCTCCACTTT,CASTRRESNSPLHF,14,TRBJ1-6,TRBV19,NA,NA
TGCGCCAGCAGCTTCTTAAGACAGGGAGGTAACGGGGAGCTGTTTTTT,CASSFLRQGGNGELFF,16,TRBJ2-2,TRBV5-1,NA,NA
TGTGCCAGCAGACCGCCGGGGGGAAACTATGGCTACACCTTC,CASRPPGGNYGYTF,14,TRBJ1-2,TRBV6-6,NA,few
TGTGCCAGCAGTTCCGGGACAGGGCCATACTATGGCTACACCTTC,CASSSGTGPYYGYTF,15,TRBJ1-2,TRBV6-5,TRBD1,few
TGTGCCAGCAGGACAGGGGGAACGGAGGCTGAAGCTTTCTTT,CASRTGGTEAEAFF,14,TRBJ1-1,TRBV6-5,TRBD1,few
TGTGCCAGCTCACCGGGACAGGGGGCTATGAACACTGAAGCTTTCTTT,CASSPGQGAMNTEAFF,16,TRBJ1-1,TRBV18,TRBD1,NA
TGTGCCAGCAGCTACACGTGGAATTCACCCCTCCACTTT,CASSYTWNSPLHF,13,TRBJ1-6,TRBV11-3,NA,many
TGTGCCAGCAGCCCGGGGCCCAGGGGGGAAAAACTGTTTTTT,CASSPGPRGEKLFF,14,TRBJ1-4,TRBV7-2,TRBD1,NA
TGTGCCAGCAGCTTGGGAGGCCCGGGGGCCCAGTACTTC,CASSLGGPGAQYF,13,TRBJ2-5,TRBV5-4,NA,NA
TGTGCCTGGAGTGTATCCAGGAACACCGGGGAGCTGTTTTTT,CAWSVSRNTGELFF,14,TRBJ2-2,TRBV30,NA,few
TGTGCCAGCAGTTACTGGATTCAGGGGAACACTGAAGCTTTCTTT,CASSYWIQGNTEAFF,15,TRBJ1-1,TRBV6-5,NA,NA
TGCGCCAGCAGCAATGGGGACTACCTTAATGAGCAGTTCTTC,CASSNGDYLNEQFF,14,TRBJ2-1,TRBV5-1,TRBD2,NA
TGTGCCAGCTCACCACCCGCACAAATGAACACTGAAGCTTTCTTT,CASSPPAQMNTEAFF,15,TRBJ1-1,TRBV18,NA,NA
TGTGCCAGCAGCGGACAGGGGGACGAGCAGTACTTC,CASSGQGDEQYF,12,TRBJ2-7,TRBV9,TRBD1,few
TGTGCCTGGAGCAGTAGCAATCAGCCCCAGCATTTT,CAWSSSNQPQHF,12,TRBJ1-5,TRBV30,NA,NA
TGTGCCAGCAGCCCCCGGGGTAATGAAAAACTGTTTTTT,CASSPRGNEKLFF,13,TRBJ1-4,TRBV14,NA,few
TGTGCCAGTAGTATAGATCCCCTCGGGAGGGCCCGCAATCAGCCCCAGCATTTT,CASSIDPLGRARNQPQHF,18,TRBJ1-5,TRBV19,NA,NA
TGTGCCAGCAGTGAACATACAGGGGACCCGAGAGCTAACTATGGCTACACCTTC,CASSEHTGDPRANYGYTF,18,TRBJ1-2,TRBV25-1,TRBD1,NA
TGTGCCAGCAGAACAGAGAATAATTCACCCCTCCACTTT,CASRTENNSPLHF,13,TRBJ1-6,TRBV7-9,NA,NA
TGCAGCGTTGAAGATGTATTAGCGGGGGGGAACAATGAGCAGTTCTTC,CSVEDVLAGGNNEQFF,16,TRBJ2-1,TRBV29-1,TRBD2,NA
TGTGCCAGCAGCCGAGCCGCCGGGGACACTGAAGCTTTCTTT,CASSRAAGDTEAFF,14,TRBJ1-1,TRBV11-2,NA,once